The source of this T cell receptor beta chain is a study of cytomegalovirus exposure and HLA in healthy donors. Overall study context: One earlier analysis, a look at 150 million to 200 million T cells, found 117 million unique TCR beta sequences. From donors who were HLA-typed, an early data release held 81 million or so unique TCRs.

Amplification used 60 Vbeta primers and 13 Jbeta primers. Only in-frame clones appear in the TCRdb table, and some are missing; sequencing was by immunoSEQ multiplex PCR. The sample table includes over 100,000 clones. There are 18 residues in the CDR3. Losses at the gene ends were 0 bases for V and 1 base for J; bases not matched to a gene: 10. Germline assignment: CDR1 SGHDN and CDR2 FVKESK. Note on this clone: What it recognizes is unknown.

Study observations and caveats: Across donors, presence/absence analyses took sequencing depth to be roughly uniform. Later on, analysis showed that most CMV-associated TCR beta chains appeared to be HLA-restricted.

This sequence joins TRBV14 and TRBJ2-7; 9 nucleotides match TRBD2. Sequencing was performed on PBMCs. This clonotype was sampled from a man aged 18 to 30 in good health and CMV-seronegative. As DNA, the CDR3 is TGTGCCAGCAGCCAAGAATTGGGTGCTAGCGGGGTTTCCTACGAGCAGTACTTC. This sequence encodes CASSQELGASGVSYEQYF.